The next 13 T cell receptor beta chains were all read from a single sample in a study of T cell therapy after organ transplantation. The assay was immunoSEQ multiplex PCR, and TCRdb's table has in-frame clones only and misses some. The data show 20,000 or so clones, with about 81% seen just once and around a tenth held by the top ten. Their antigens remain unidentified. The time point: 4-8 weeks after completion of therapy. The source material was CD8+ T cells from blood, sampled after autologous CMV-specific T cell therapy. All receptors derive from a human patient who had received a solid organ transplant and had CMV disease. The graft donor may have contributed some T cells.

V gene TRBV5-8 combines with J gene TRBJ2-2; TRBD1 is a possible D gene (7 bases). Trimming removed 0 bases from V and 1 base from J, with 16 bases in between. CDR3 length: 18 amino acids. The germline V gene has CDR1 SGHTS and CDR2 YDEGEE. The CDR3 nucleotides are TGTGCCAGCAGCTTGGAGGAGGGGGCACTGCTGAACACCGGGGAGCTGTTTTTT. Translated, it gives CASSLEEGALLNTGELFF.

This clone was counted between two and nine times. V and J are TRBV4-1 and TRBJ1-2; 8 bases fit TRBD1. This CDR3 contains 16 residues. CDR1 and CDR2 from the germline V gene are MGHRA and YSYEKL. V trimming: 4 bases; J trimming: 4 bases; junction bases outside the gene matches: 11. The CDR3 nucleotides are TGCGCCAGCAGCCCGGAAAACAGGGGGAGGATCTATGGCTACACCTTC. Its protein product is CASSPENRGRIYGYTF.

The gene calls are TRBV18 and TRBJ1-5, with unresolved D. Trimming stripped 6 bases from V and 7 bases from J, with 19 bases between. The CDR3 runs to 15 residues. From germline, CDR1 is KGHSH and CDR2 LQKENI. CDR3 loop: CASSSLDYPGQPQHF. In DNA, the CDR3 is TGTGCCAGCTCTTCTCTGGATTACCCCGGGCAGCCCCAGCATTTT.

The chain joins TRBV10-2 to TRBJ2-1; tentatively, D is TRBD2 (7 bases). The V gene lost 4 bases and the J gene lost 5 bases, with 12 bases spanning the gap. Looked up from germline, CDR1 is WSHSY and CDR2 is SAAADI. This CDR3 is built from 14 residues. The CDR3 sequence is CASSGGGDHNEQFF. As DNA, the CDR3 is TGCGCCAGCAGTGGCGGGGGCGACCACAATGAGCAGTTCTTC.

The V gene is TRBV27, the J gene TRBJ1-1, with D unclear. V was pared by 4 bases and J by 2 bases, with 8 bases between. CDR3 length: 13 amino acids. Germline values: CDR1 MNHEY, CDR2 SMNVEV (reference sequence). This CDR3 reads CASSYGFNTEAFF. The CDR3 DNA is TGTGCCAGCAGTTACGGGTTTAACACTGAAGCTTTCTTT.

The chain uses TRBV18 and TRBJ1-2, with 7 positions matching TRBD1. The ends lost 0 bases at V and 5 bases at J; junction bases unmatched: 6. This CDR3 is 15 amino acids long. The germline V gene encodes CDR1 KGHSH and CDR2 LQKENI. For the CDR3, the DNA is TGTGCCAGCTCACCACCGGGGACAGTACGTTATGGCTACACCTTC. Translated: CASSPPGTVRYGYTF. The variable domain in full, with the rest retrieved from reference TRBV18 and TRBJ1-2, is NAGVMQNPRHLVRRRGQEARLRCSPMKGHSHVYWYRQLPEEGLKFMVYLQKENIIDESGMPKERFSAEFPKEGPSILRIQQVVRGDSAAYFCASSPPGTVRYGYTFGSGTRLTVV.

The chain links TRBV7-2 to TRBJ2-1; 11 bases agree with TRBD2. The CDR3 spans 16 residues. The germline V gene has CDR1 SGHTA and CDR2 FQGNSA. The V segment lost 4 bases and the J segment 2 bases; nucleotides outside the gene matches: 4. The CDR3 nucleotides are TGTGCCAGCAGCTCAGGGACTAGCGGACCCTACAATGAGCAGTTCTTC. Translation: CASSSGTSGPYNEQFF.

This chain's CDR3 is CASSVGGLDEQFF. CDR3 coding DNA: TGTGCCAGCAGCGTAGGGGGGTTGGATGAGCAGTTCTTC. The chain is built from TRBV9 and TRBJ2-1; either TRBD1 or TRBD2 may fit D (5 bases each). The germline V gene encodes CDR1 SGDLS and CDR2 YYNGEE. V lost 0 bases and J lost 8, with 9 bases in between. The CDR3 length is 13 residues.

A few counts support this clone. Other DNA variants within this sample encode the same CDR3. The rearrangement uses TRBV5-8 and TRBJ1-5, with 7 bases matching TRBD1. V shed 4 bases and J 0 bases; nucleotides not matched to a gene: 4. The CDR3 covers 15 residues. CDR1 and CDR2 from the germline V gene are SGHTS and YDEGEE. The CDR3 sequence: CASSVQGYSNQPQHF. The CDR3 nucleotides read TGTGCCAGCAGCGTACAGGGGTATAGCAATCAGCCCCAGCATTTT. Filled out from reference TRBV5-8 and TRBJ1-5, the complete variable domain reads EAGVTQSPTHLIKTRGQQATLRCSPISGHTSVYWYQQALGLGLQFLLWYDEGEERNRGNFPPRFSGRQFPNYSSELNVNALELEDSALYLCASSVQGYSNQPQHFGDGTRLSIL.

This clone was observed a few times. The rearrangement uses TRBV6-1 and TRBJ2-1; the match to TRBD1 covers 8 bases. The V gene's germline CDR1 is MNHNS and CDR2 SASEGT. V lost 7 bases to trimming and J lost 3 bases; unmatched junction nucleotides: 2. The CDR3 is 13 amino acids. For the CDR3, the DNA is TGTGCCAGCATTGGGACAGGCTACAATGAGCAGTTCTTC. This encodes CASIGTGYNEQFF.

This clone was detected once. The CDR3 region is CASSQGWSDGNTDTQYF. CDR3 sequence (DNA): TGCGCCAGCAGCCAAGGTTGGTCGGACGGGAACACAGATACGCAGTATTTT. V is TRBV4-3 and J is TRBJ2-3; D is perhaps TRBD2 (5 bases). CDR1 and CDR2 from the germline V gene are LGHNA and YSLEER. There are 17 residues in the CDR3. V lost 1 base and J 2 bases, leaving 16 bases between the germline ends.

This clone was seen a single time. This chain joins TRBV6-5 and TRBJ1-4; perhaps TRBD1 as D (5 bases). Germline lookup yields CDR1 MNHEY and CDR2 SVGAGI. With 10 bases removed from V and 0 bases from J, the gap between germline ends came to 12 bases. This CDR3 is 14 amino acids long. DNA of the CDR3: TGTGCCACCGGGGGGGATGCAACTAATGAAAAACTGTTTTTT. Protein sequence: CATGGDATNEKLFF.

The chain employs TRBV9 and TRBJ1-1, with 10 bases matching TRBD1. The CDR3 has 12 residues. In germline, CDR1 is SGDLS, CDR2 YYNGEE. The junction had 1 base not matched to a gene; V was cut back by 7 bases and J by 4 bases. CDR3 sequence reads: CASRDRGTEAFF. The DNA of the CDR3 is TGTGCCAGCCGGGACAGGGGCACTGAAGCTTTCTTT.